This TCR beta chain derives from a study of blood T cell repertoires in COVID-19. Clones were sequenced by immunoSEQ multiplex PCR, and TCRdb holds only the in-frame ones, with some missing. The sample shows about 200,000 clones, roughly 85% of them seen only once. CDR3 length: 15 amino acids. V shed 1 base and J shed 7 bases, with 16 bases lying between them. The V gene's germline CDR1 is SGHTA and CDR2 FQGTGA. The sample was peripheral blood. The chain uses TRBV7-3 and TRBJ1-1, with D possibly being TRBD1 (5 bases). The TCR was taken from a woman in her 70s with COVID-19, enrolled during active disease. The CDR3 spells CASSLIPGGSGEAFF. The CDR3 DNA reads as TGTGCCAGCAGCTTAATCCCCGGGGGAAGCGGTGAAGCTTTCTTT.